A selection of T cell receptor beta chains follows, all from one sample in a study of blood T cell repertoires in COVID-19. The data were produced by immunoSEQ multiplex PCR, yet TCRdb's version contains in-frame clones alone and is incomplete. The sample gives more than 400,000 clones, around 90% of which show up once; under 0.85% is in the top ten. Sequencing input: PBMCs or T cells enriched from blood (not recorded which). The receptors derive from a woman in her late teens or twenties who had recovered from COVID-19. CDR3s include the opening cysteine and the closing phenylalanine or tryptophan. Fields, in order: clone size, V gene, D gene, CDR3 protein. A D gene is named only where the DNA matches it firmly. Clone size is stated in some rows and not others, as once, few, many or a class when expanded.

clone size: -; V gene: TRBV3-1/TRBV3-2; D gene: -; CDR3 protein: CASSQQATEAFF
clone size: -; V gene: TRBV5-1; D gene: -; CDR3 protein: CASRGAGEQYF
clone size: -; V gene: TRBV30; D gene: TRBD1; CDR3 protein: CAWNTGGLQPQHF
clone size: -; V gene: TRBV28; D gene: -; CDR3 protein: CASSSPGKAYNSPLHF
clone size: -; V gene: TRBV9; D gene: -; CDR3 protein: CASSGGGPGTDTQYF
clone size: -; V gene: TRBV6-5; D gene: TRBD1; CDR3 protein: CASNFRGRDSPLHF
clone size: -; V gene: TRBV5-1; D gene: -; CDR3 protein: CASSLLADGEQFF
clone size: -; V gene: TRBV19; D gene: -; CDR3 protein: CASSEVALFGSGTDTQYF
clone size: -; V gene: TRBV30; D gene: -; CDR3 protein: CAWNPDTGELFF
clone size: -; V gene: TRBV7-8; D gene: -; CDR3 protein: CASSRGSYEQYF
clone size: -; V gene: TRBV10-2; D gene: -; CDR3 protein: CASTVSSGTEAFF
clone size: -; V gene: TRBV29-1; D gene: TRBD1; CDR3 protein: CSVGDRTEFF
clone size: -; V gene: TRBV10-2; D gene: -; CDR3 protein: CASRGVGRGMEGYTF
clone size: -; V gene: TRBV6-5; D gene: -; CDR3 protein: CASSYGHPNTEAFF
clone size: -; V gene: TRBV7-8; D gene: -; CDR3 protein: CASSLSGGVSNQPQHF
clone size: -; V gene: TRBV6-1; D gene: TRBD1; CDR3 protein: CASSEGQGASYEQYF
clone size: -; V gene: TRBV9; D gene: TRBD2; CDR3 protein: CASSSRLAGVNEQFF
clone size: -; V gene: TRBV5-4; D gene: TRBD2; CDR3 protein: CASSLRSSGGSDTQYF
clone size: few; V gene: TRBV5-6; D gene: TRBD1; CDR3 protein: CASSWDRMVDTQYF
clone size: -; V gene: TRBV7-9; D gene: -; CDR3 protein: CASSLEQGRNEKLFF
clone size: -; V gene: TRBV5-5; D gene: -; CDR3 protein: CASSGGRQGGTDTQYF
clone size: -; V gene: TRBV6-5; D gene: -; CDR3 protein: CASRDSLPPLHF
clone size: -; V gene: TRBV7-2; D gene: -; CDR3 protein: CASSLDVGRLEYGYTF
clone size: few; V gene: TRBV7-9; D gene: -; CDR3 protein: CASAIESQPQHF
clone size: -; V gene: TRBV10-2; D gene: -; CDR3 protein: CASTEGETEAFF
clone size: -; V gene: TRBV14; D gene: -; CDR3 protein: CASSPSGRGKLFF
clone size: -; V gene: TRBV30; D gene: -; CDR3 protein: CAWNEGREQYF
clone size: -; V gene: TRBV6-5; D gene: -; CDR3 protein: CASSYSSRGRSPLHF
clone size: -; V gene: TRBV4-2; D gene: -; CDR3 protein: CASSPQRGPTNTGELFF
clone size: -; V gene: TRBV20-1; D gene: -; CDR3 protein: CSARRGDEQFF
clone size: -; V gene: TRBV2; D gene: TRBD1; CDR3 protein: CASTMDRGDGYTF
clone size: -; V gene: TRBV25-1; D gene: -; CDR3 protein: CASSRGGSSYNSPLHF
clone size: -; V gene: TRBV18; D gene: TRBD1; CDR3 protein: CASSQGRQGGEKLFF
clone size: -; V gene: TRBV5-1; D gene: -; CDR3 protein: CASSPIRGLGGYEQYF